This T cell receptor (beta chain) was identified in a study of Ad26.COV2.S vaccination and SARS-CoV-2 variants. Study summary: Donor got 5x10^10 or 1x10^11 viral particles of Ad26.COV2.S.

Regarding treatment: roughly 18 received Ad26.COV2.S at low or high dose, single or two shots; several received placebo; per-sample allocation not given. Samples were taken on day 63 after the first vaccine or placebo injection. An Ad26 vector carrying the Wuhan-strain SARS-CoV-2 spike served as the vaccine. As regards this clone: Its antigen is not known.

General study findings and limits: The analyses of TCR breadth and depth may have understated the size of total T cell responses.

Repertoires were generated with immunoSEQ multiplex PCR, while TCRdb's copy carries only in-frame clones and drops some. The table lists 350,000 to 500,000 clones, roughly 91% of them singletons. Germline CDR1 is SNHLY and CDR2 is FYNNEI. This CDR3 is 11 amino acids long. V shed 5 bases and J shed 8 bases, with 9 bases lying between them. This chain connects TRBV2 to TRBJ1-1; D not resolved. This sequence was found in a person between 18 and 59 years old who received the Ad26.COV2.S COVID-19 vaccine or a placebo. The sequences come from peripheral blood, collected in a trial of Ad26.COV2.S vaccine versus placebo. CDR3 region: CASSMTLEAFF. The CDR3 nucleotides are TGTGCCAGCAGTATGACACTCGAAGCTTTCTTT.